The 9 T cell receptor beta chains below all came from one sample that was sequenced in a study of graft-versus-host responses after intestinal transplantation (dated by TCRdb to the early 2020s). Antigens for these TCRs are unknown. Receptor libraries were prepared by the immunoSEQ multiplex PCR assay. TCRdb took over this immuneACCESS table, retaining in-frame rearrangements with V and J assigned. Such tables are incomplete; in checked studies, under half of the missing clones stem from an unresolved V gene, and the remainder is unexplained. This sample gives around 100,000 clones in total; approximately 93% of them show up just once. Of the sample, more than 0.9% falls within the top ten clones. The time point label for this specimen denotes: cells obtained before transplantation from donor or recipient. The sequences come from unstimulated CD8+ T cells sorted from spleen or lymph node cells, collected before transplant. Source of these receptors: a human donor who was the organ donor for an intestinal transplant.

The chain is built from TRBV30 and TRBJ2-2, with 9 bases matching TRBD2. Per germline, CDR1 GTSNPN and CDR2 SVGIG (reference sequence). Unmatched junction bases numbered 8, after V lost 0 bases and J lost 6 bases. The CDR3 extends over 16 amino acids. CDR3 loop: CAWSVAGGPGAGELFF. The CDR3 DNA sequence: TGTGCCTGGAGTGTGGCGGGAGGGCCCGGGGCCGGGGAGCTGTTTTTT.

V usage is TRBV4-1 and J usage is TRBJ1-5; D is undetermined. The germline V gene encodes CDR1 MGHRA and CDR2 YSYEKL. The CDR3 is 13 residues long. V was trimmed by 4 bases and J by 5 bases, leaving 9 bases between them. The CDR3 reads CASSRLADQPQHF. The DNA of the CDR3 is TGCGCCAGCAGCCGGCTGGCCGATCAGCCCCAGCATTTT.

As DNA, the CDR3 is TGTGCCAGCAGCCGGGGCGGGACGGCGAACACCGGGGAGCTGTTTTTT. Its protein product is CASSRGGTANTGELFF. This chain uses TRBV21-1 with TRBJ2-2; the table names TRBD2, a call not compared with the DNA. TRBV21-1 is shown as a pseudogene. The CDR3 has 16 amino acids.

The chain carries TRBV6-4 and TRBJ2-3; the D gene is possibly TRBD2 (6 bases). Deletions cut 5 bases from V and 1 base from J, with 22 bases between. Germline CDR1 reads MRHNA; CDR2 reads SNTAGT. The CDR3 covers 18 residues. The CDR3 nucleotides are TGTGCCAGCAGTCCAACCTTCGATCTGGGGGAGGGCACAGATACGCAGTATTTT. Protein sequence: CASSPTFDLGEGTDTQYF.

The chain joins TRBV6-6 to TRBJ2-7; 9 bases match TRBD2. J was trimmed by 5 bases and V by 6 bases; bases with no gene match: 11. The germline V gene has CDR1 MNHNY and CDR2 SVGAGI (reference sequence). The CDR3 length is 15 residues. CDR3 residues: CASRGFSGRRHEQYF. In DNA, the CDR3 is TGTGCCAGCAGGGGATTTAGCGGGAGAAGGCACGAGCAGTACTTC.

The CDR3 protein is CASSSIDRDPNEKLFF. DNA for the CDR3: TGTGCCAGCAGCTCCATCGACAGGGATCCCAATGAAAAACTGTTTTTT. V is TRBV5-6 and J is TRBJ1-4; 7 bases line up with TRBD1. CDR1 is SGHDT and CDR2 is YYEEEE in the germline V gene. This CDR3 comprises 16 residues. The junction had 10 bases not matched to a gene; V was cut back by 3 bases and J by 5 bases.

V is TRBV4-1 and J is TRBJ1-2; D might be TRBD1 (5 bases). This CDR3 is 15 amino acids long. Germline V gene sequence: CDR1 MGHRA, CDR2 YSYEKL. V shed 1 base and J shed 4 bases, with 13 bases lying between them. The CDR3 coding sequence is TGCGCCAGCAGCCAAGGGGCGTGGGGGATCTATGGCTACACCTTC. Its translation: CASSQGAWGIYGYTF.

This clone was seen a handful of times. The chain joins TRBV5-6 to TRBJ1-5; maybe TRBD1 (6 bases). V was pared by 5 bases and J by 9 bases, with 12 bases between. Germline lookup yields CDR1 SGHDT and CDR2 YYEEEE. The CDR3 extends over 12 amino acids. CDR3 amino acids: CASSFGGGPQHF. The CDR3, as DNA: TGTGCCAGCAGTTTCGGAGGGGGGCCCCAGCATTTT. The complete variable domain, with remaining parts taken from reference TRBV5-6 and TRBJ1-5, reads DAGVTQSPTHLIKTRGQQVTLRCSPKSGHDTVSWYQQALGQGPQFIFQYYEEEERQRGNFPDRFSGHQFPNYSSELNVNALLLGDSALYLCASSFGGGPQHFGDGTRLSIL.

The chain uses TRBV5-1 and TRBJ2-5; 11 bases agree with TRBD1. TRBJ2-7 matches the DNA end more closely, so the J call is doubtful. This CDR3 is built from 21 residues. Germline CDR1 and CDR2: SGHRS and YFSETQ. CDR3 sequence (DNA): TGCGCCAGCAGCTTGCACGATCGGACGTCAGCGGGGACAGGGGGATTCTACGAGCAGTACTTC. The encoded protein is CASSLHDRTSAGTGGFYEQYF.